The sequence of this T cell receptor (beta chain) was determined in a study of chemoradiotherapy in HPV16-positive cancers. As for the study in general: Two HPV16-positive patients' cells yielded candidate HPV-specific clones and common motifs. Whole-study findings and limits: During treatment, candidate HPV-specific clones and E7-related motifs expanded in tumor. The functional HPV-specific definition rests on just two HPV16-positive patients.

CDR3 length equals 14 residues. The germline V gene encodes CDR1 GTSNPN and CDR2 SVGIG (reference sequence). J lost 3 bases, V lost 1 base, and 3 bases had no gene match. This clone came up a few times. Its cognate antigen is unknown. Generated by immunoSEQ multiplex PCR, the TCRdb table keeps only in-frame clones and is missing some. The sample yields around 30,000 clones, approximately 91% seen once. Over chemoradiotherapy, repertoires were sampled more than once. This TCR derives from a human donor with HPV-associated anogenital cancer. The genes are TRBV30 and TRBJ1-1; TRBD1 aligns across 9 bases. The sample was blood, taken from a patient who underwent chemoradiotherapy. CDR3 coding DNA: TGTGCCTGGAGTGAATGGACAGGGGACACTGAAGCTTTCTTT. Translated: CAWSEWTGDTEAFF.